This record covers a single TCR beta chain. Its antigen is unknown. Other DNA sequences of this sample code for an identical CDR3. CDR1 is SNHLY and CDR2 is FYNNEI in the germline V gene. V lost 4 bases and J 4 bases, leaving 4 bases between the germline ends. There are 11 residues in the CDR3. The data are from a study of cytomegalovirus exposure and HLA in healthy donors. As for the study in general: From donors who were HLA-typed, an early data release held about 89 million unique TCRs. Study results and limitations: Earlier findings revealed that most TCR beta V segments proved productive either about 87% or about 30% of the time. A later analysis revealed that TCR association rates differed between HLA loci, peaking at DRB1 and bottoming out at HLA-C. Researchers reported that three CMV-associated chains were confirmed in vitro as CMV antigen-specific.

Primers for the PCR totalled 60 Vbeta and 13 Jbeta. TCRdb's copy holds only in-frame clones and misses some; the assay was immunoSEQ multiplex PCR. In the table there are a few hundred thousand clones, 75% to 90% of which are singletons. The chain couples TRBV2 to TRBJ2-5; D ambiguous. Sequencing used PBMCs. The receptor was isolated from a girl aged 2-10 years in good health and CMV-seronegative. The CDR3, as DNA: TGTGCCAGCAGTGTCCGAGAGACCCAGTACTTC. This encodes CASSVRETQYF.